This T cell receptor (beta chain) originates from a study of T cells after yellow fever vaccination. Per germline, CDR1 MDHEN and CDR2 SYDVKM. The V and J ends lost 5 bases and 5 bases, in that order; junction bases with no gene match: 8. The CDR3 is 15 amino acids. TCRdb fed the 5' RACE reads into MiXCR, producing one record per CDR3 protein. The sample records some 350,000 distinct CDR3 sequences, around 6.5% being singletons. This clonotype was counted a few times. Sequences were derived from PBMCs, sampled 5 days after the yellow fever booster vaccination. This chain uses TRBV28 with TRBJ2-4, with 8 bases lining up with TRBD2. This TCR was recovered from a man younger than 40 who received the YFV17D yellow fever vaccine. The CDR3 nucleotides are TGTGCCAGCAGTATCCCCGGGACTAGGCAAAACATTCAGTACTTC. It codes for CASSIPGTRQNIQYF.